This TCR beta chain was profiled in a study of regulatory T cells in long-lasting Graves disease. Arm-PCR of CDR3 regions and iRepertoire HTBI primers were the basis on which TCR beta libraries were built. Each CDR3 protein is one row after TCRdb ran MiXCR on the multiplex PCR reads. The data hold roughly 500,000 distinct CDR3 sequences, with about 15% observed a single time. CDR3 length: 15 residues. The germline V gene encodes CDR1 LNHDA and CDR2 SQIVND (reference sequence). The V segment lost 1 base and the J segment 4 bases; nucleotides outside the gene matches: 1. Study conclusions and caveats: Newly diagnosed patients shared 1,000 or so public clonotypes; persistent patients shared a few thousand.

As regards this clonotype: Its matching antigen is unknown.

Time point noted: newly diagnosed GD, antithyroid drugs for less than 3 months. Extracted PBMC RNA gave rise to the TCR library. This sample also appeared in a second study, on T cells in Graves' hyperthyroidism and ophthalmopathy. According to that study: In the blood, most expanded thyroid clonotypes above 0.001 appeared as well.

This chain joins TRBV19 and TRBJ2-2; 9 nucleotides line up with TRBD2. Sequences were derived from peripheral blood mononuclear cells (PBMCs), sampled at new diagnosis, from a patient treated with antithyroid drugs. The clonotype originates from a woman between 45 and 60 years old with Graves disease. Here the CDR3 reads CASSIGTSATGELFF. The CDR3 DNA follows: TGTGCCAGTAGTATAGGGACTAGCGCCACCGGGGAGCTGTTTTTT.